The entry below describes one TCR beta chain. Antigen specificity is unknown. The source of the sample is a study of metastatic and nonmetastatic thyroid tumors. Turning to the study itself: The authors compared repertoires across blood and tumor or nodule tissue from malignant and benign thyroid patients.

Study-wide findings and caveats: Malignant thyroid tumors reportedly exceeded benign nodules significantly in TCR beta diversity, with the difference appearing in blood and tumor.

Original data processing: The study's classifier, a distant-metastasis tool for papillary thyroid cancer, was built using CDR3 differences across clinicopathological groups. TCRdb re-called the PCR reads via MiXCR. The V and J calls and clone size come from TCRdb's table, not from the authors' own analysis. The table has fewer than 25,000 clones, around 30% seen once. Before thyroid surgery, none of the patients had received any treatment. Germline V gives CDR1 SGHAT, CDR2 FQNNGV. Germline trimming cut 5 bases from V and 9 bases from J; bases unmatched to any gene: 7. CDR3 length: 15 amino acids. Sequencing was carried out using blood. The sequence came from a female donor with papillary thyroid cancer or a benign thyroid nodule (not recorded which). Some clones in this sample may be carry-over from other donors' samples. The V call is TRBV11-2, the J call TRBJ2-1; 13 nucleotides match TRBD2. In DNA, the CDR3 is TGTGCCAGCAGCACCGGACTAGCGGGAGTCACTGAGCAGTTCTTC. Translating it yields CASSTGLAGVTEQFF.